The clone carrying this TCR beta chain was recorded a few times. These data originate in a study of identical twins. Healthy Caucasians provided all donations. The germline CDR1 and CDR2 sequences are SGHDN and FVKESK. This CDR3 spans 14 amino acids. The V end was cut by 6 bases, the J end by 6 bases, with 15 bases between. TCRdb re-analysed the 5' RACE reads in MiXCR, keeping a single row per CDR3 protein. This sample has hundreds of thousands of distinct CDR3 sequences, with roughly 8.6% found just once. This same sample was also taken into another study, of yellow fever vaccine responses in identical twins.

Specimen: memory (CD45RO+) T cells sorted from blood. The source is a woman under 30 in good health. The chain is built from TRBV14 and TRBJ2-1; D possibly corresponds to TRBD1 (6 bases). The CDR3 DNA is TGTGCCAGCAGGGGTACCGGCAGGGGCAATGAGCAGTTCTTC. Translating gives CASRGTGRGNEQFF.